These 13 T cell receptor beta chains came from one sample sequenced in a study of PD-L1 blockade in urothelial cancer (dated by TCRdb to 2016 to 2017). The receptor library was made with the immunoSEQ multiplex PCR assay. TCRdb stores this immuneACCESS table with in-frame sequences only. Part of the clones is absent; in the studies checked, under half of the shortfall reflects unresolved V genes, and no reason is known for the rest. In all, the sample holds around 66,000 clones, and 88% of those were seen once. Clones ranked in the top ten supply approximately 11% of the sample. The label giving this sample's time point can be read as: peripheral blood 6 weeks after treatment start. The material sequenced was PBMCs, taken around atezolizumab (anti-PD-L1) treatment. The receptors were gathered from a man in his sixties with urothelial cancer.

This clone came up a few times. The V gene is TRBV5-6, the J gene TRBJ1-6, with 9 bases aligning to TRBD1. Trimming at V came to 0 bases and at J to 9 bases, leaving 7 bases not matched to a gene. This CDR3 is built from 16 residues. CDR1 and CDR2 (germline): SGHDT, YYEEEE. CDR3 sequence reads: CASSLATGTGTSPLHF. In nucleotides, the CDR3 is TGTGCCAGCAGCTTGGCCACCGGGACAGGGACTTCACCCCTCCACTTT.

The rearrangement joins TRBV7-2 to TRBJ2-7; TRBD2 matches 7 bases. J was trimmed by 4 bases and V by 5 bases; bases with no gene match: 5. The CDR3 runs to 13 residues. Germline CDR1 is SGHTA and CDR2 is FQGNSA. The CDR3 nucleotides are TGTGCCAGCAGCCAGTGGACTAGTTACGAGCAGTACTTC. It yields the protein CASSQWTSYEQYF.

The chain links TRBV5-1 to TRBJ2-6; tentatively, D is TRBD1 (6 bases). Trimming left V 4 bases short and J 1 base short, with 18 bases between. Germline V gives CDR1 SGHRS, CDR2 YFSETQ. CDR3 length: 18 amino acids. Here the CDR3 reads CASSPDRNKYSGANVLTF. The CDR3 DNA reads TGCGCCAGCAGCCCAGACAGGAACAAATATTCTGGGGCCAACGTCCTGACTTTC.

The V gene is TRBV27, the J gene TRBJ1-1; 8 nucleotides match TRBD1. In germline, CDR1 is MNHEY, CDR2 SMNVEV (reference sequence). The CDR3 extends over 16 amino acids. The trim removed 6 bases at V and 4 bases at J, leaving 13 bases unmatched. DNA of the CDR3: TGTGCCAGCAGATCCGGGACAGGTCGTAGTGGCACTGAAGCTTTCTTT. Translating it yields CASRSGTGRSGTEAFF.

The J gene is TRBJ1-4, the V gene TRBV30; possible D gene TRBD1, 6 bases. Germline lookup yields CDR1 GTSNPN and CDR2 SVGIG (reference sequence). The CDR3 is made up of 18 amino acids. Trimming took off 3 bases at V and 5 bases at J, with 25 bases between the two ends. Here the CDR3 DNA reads TGTGCCTGGAGCCATAGACAGTGGGGCGTGGGGGCCAATGAAAAACTGTTTTTT. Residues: CAWSHRQWGVGANEKLFF.

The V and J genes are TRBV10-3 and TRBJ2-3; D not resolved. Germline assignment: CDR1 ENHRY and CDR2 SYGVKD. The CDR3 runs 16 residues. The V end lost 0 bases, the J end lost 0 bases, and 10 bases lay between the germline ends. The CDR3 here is CAISESRRTSTDTQYF. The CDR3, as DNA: TGTGCCATCAGTGAGTCTAGGAGAACTAGCACAGATACGCAGTATTTT.

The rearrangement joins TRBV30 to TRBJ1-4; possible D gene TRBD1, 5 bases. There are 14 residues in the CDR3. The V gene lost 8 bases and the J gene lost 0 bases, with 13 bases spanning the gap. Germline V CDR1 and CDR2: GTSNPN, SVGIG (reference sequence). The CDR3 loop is CAGGVFATNEKLFF. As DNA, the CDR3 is TGTGCCGGGGGGGTCTTTGCAACTAATGAAAAACTGTTTTTT. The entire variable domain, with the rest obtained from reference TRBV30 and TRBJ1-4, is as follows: SQTIHQWPATLVQPVGSPLSLECTVEGTSNPNLYWYRQAAGRGLQLLFYSVGIGQISSEVPQNLSASRPQDRQFILSSKKLLLSDSGFYLCAGGVFATNEKLFFGSGTQLSVL.

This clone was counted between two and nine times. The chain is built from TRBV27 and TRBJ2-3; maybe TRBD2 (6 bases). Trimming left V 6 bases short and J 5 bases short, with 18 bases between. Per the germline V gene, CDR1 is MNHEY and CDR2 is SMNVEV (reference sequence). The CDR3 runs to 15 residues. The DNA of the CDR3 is TGTGCCAGCAGCCACTCCTCTAGCGCGGGAGATACGCAGTATTTT. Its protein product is CASSHSSSAGDTQYF.

The DNA for the CDR3 is TGTGCCAGCAGCCCGGGACAATTCAACTCACCCCTCCACTTT. Translation gives CASSPGQFNSPLHF. The V gene is TRBV5-6, the J gene TRBJ1-6, with D tentatively TRBD1 (6 bases). Germline lookup yields CDR1 SGHDT and CDR2 YYEEEE. The CDR3 has 14 residues. Trimming pared 4 bases from V and 10 bases from J, leaving 15 bases between.

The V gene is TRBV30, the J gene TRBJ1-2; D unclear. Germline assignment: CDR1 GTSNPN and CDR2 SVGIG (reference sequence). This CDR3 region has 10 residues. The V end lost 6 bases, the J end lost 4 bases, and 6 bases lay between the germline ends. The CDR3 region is CACGIYGYTF. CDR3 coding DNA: TGTGCCTGCGGGATCTATGGCTACACCTTC. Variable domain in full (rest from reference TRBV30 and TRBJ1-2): SQTIHQWPATLVQPVGSPLSLECTVEGTSNPNLYWYRQAAGRGLQLLFYSVGIGQISSEVPQNLSASRPQDRQFILSSKKLLLSDSGFYLCACGIYGYTFGSGTRLTVV.

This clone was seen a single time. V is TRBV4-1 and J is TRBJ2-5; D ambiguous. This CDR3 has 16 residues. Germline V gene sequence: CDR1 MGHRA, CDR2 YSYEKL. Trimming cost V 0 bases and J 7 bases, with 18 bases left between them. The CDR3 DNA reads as TGCGCCAGCAGCCAAGATCTTTTGAGTACCCTCGGGACCCAGTACTTC. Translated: CASSQDLLSTLGTQYF.

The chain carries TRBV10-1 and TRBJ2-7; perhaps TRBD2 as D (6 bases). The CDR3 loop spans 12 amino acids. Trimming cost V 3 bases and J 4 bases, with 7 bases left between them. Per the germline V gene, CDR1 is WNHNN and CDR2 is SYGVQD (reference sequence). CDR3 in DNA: TGCGCCAGCAGTGAAGGAGGGTACGAGCAGTACTTC. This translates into CASSEGGYEQYF.

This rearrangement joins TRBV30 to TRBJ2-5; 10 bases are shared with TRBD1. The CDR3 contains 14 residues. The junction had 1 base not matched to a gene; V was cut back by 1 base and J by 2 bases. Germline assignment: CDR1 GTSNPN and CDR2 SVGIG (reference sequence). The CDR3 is CAWSEDRGQETQYF. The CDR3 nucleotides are TGTGCCTGGAGTGAGGACAGGGGGCAAGAGACCCAGTACTTC.